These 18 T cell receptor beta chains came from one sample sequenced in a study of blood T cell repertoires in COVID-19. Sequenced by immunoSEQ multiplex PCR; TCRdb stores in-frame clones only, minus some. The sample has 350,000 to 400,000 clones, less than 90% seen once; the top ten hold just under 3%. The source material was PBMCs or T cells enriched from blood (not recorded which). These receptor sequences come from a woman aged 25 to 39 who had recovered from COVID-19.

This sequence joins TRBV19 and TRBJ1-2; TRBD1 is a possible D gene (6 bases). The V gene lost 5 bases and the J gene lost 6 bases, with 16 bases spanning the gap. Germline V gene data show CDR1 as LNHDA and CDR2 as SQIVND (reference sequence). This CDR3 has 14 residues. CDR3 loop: CASSFGRGLDGYTF. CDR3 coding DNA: TGTGCCAGTAGTTTCGGCAGGGGCTTGGATGGCTACACCTTC.

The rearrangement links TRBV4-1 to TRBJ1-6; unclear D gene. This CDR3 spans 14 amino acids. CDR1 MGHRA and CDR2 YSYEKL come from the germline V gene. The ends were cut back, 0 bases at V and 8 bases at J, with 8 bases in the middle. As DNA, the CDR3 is TGCGCCAGCAGCCAAGAGGCAGGTTATTCACCCCTCCACTTT. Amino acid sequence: CASSQEAGYSPLHF.

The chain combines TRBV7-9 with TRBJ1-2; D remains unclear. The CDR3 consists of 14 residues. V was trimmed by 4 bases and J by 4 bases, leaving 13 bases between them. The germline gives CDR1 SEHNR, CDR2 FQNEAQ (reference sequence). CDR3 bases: TGTGCCAGCAGCTCTCCGGGAGCCGGCTATGGCTACACCTTC. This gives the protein CASSSPGAGYGYTF.

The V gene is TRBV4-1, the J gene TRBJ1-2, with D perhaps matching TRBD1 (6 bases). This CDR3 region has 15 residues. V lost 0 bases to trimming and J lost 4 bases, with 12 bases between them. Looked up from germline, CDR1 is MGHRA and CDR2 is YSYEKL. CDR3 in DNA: TGCGCCAGCAGCCAAGATCCAGGGGTGTCCTATGGCTACACCTTC. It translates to CASSQDPGVSYGYTF.

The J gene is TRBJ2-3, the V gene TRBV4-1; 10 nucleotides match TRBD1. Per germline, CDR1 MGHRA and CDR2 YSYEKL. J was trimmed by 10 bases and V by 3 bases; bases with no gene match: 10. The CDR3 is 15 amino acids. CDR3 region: CASSQGSETGGSQYF. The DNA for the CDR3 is TGCGCCAGCAGCCAGGGGAGTGAGACAGGGGGCTCGCAGTATTTT.

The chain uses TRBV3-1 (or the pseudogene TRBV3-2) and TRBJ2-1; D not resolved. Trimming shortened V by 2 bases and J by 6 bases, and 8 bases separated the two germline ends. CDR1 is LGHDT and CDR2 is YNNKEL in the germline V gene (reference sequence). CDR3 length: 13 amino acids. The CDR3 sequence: CASSQPPVNEQFF. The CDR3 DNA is TGTGCCAGCAGCCAACCACCAGTCAATGAGCAGTTCTTC.

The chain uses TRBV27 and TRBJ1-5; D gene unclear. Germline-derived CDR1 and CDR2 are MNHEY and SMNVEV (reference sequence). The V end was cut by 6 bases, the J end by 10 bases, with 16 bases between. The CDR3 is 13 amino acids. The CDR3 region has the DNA TGTGCCAGCAGCTCTTGGGGTTCGGGACCCCAGCATTTT. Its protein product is CASSSWGSGPQHF.

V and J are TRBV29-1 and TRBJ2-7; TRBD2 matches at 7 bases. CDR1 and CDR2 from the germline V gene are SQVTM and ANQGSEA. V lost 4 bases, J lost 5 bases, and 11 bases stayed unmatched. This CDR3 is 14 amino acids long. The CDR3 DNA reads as TGCAGCGTTGCTCGACTAGCATATGCAAACGAGCAGTACTTC. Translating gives CSVARLAYANEQYF.

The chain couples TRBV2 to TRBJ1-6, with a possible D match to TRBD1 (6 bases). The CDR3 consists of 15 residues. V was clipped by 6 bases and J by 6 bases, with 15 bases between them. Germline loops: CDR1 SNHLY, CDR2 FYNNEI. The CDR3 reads CASRPLQGTNSPLHF. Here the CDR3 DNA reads TGTGCCAGCAGACCGCTGCAGGGGACTAATTCACCCCTCCACTTT.

CDR3 sequence (DNA): TGTGCCAGCAGTGGGGACAGGGATTGGCGCAATCAGCCCCAGCATTTT. Protein product: CASSGDRDWRNQPQHF. The chain uses TRBV6-1 and TRBJ1-5, with TRBD1 identical over 9 bases. The CDR3 runs 16 residues. Germline V CDR1 and CDR2: MNHNS, SASEGT. The V gene end was trimmed by 4 bases and the J gene end by 2 bases; junction bases not matched to a gene: 6.

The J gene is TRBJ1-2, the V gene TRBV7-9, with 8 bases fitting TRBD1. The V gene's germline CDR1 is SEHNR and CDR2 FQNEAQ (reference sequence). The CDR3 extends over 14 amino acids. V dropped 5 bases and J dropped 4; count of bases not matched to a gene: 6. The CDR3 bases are TGTGCCAGCAGCCCGGGACAGGAGATCTATGGCTACACCTTC. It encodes CASSPGQEIYGYTF.

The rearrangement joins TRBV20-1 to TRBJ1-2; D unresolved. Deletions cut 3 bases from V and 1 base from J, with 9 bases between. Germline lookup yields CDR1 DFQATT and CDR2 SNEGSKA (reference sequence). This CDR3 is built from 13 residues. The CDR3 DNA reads TGCAGTGCTAGTAGCGGGAGTAACTATGGCTACACCTTC. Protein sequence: CSASSGSNYGYTF.

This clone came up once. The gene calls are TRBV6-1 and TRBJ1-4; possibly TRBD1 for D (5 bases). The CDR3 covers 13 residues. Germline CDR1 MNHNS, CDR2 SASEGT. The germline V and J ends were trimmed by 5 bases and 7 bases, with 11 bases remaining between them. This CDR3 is CASSYGTGEKLFF. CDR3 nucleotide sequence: TGTGCCAGCAGTTATGGGACTGGTGAAAAACTGTTTTTT.

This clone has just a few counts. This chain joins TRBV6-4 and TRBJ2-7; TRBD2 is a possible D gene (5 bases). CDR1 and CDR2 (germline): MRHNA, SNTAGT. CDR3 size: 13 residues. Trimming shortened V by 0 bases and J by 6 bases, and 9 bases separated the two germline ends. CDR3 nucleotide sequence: TGTGCCAGCAGTGACTCTGGAGGAGGCGAGCAGTACTTC. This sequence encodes CASSDSGGGEQYF.

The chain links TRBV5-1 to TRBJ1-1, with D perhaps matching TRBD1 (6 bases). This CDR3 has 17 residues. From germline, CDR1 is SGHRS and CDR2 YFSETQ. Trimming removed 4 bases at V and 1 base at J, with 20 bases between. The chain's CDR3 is CASSQWGDRKGNTEAFF. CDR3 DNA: TGCGCCAGCAGCCAATGGGGTGACAGGAAGGGGAACACTGAAGCTTTCTTT.

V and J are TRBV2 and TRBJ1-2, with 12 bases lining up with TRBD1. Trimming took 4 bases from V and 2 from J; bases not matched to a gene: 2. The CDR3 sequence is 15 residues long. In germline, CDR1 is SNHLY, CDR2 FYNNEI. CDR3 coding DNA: TGTGCCAGCAGTGGGGGACAGGGGGCGAACTATGGCTACACCTTC. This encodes CASSGGQGANYGYTF.

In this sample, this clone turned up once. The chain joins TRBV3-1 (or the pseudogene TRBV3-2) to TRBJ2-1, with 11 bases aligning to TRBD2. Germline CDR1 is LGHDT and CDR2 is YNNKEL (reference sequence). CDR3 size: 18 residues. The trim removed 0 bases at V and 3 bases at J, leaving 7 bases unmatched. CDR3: CASSQEGGLAGYYNEQFF. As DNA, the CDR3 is TGTGCCAGCAGCCAAGAAGGAGGACTAGCGGGTTACTACAATGAGCAGTTCTTC.

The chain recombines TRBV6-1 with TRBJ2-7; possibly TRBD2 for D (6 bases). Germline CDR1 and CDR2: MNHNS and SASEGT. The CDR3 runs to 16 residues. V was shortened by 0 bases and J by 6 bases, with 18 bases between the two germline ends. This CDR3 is CASSEAVAGLRGEQYF. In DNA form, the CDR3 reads TGTGCCAGCAGTGAAGCGGTGGCGGGATTACGGGGCGAGCAGTACTTC.